One T cell receptor (beta chain) is described in this entry. Its antigen is as yet unknown. The sample belongs to a study of T-cell reconstitution after alpha-beta-depleted transplantation in children. With 0 bases clipped from V and 2 bases from J, the junction kept 8 bases outside the gene matches. The CDR3 sequence is 18 residues long. From germline, CDR1 is MNHEY and CDR2 SVGAGI. A library of TCRbeta sequences, prepared with unique molecular identifiers, was generated. TCRdb reprocessed the PCR reads via MiXCR and lists one record per CDR3 protein. This table holds about 130,000 distinct CDR3 sequences, 9.5% to 10% found once. Study-wide results and limits: Newly made T cells mostly supplied T-cell counts and diversity one year after transplant.

This sequence was found in a girl less than two years old who had a stem cell transplant for combined immunodeficiency, so the T cells may come from the graft donor. The chain uses TRBV6-5 and TRBJ2-1; 9 nucleotides align to TRBD2. The sample was PBMCs, mostly from graft donor cells, taken 180 days after TCRalphabeta/CD19-depleted stem cell transplant. The CDR3 here is CASSYSFVSGSTYNEQFF. The CDR3 DNA follows: TGTGCCAGCAGTTACTCCTTTGTTAGCGGGAGTACCTACAATGAGCAGTTCTTC.